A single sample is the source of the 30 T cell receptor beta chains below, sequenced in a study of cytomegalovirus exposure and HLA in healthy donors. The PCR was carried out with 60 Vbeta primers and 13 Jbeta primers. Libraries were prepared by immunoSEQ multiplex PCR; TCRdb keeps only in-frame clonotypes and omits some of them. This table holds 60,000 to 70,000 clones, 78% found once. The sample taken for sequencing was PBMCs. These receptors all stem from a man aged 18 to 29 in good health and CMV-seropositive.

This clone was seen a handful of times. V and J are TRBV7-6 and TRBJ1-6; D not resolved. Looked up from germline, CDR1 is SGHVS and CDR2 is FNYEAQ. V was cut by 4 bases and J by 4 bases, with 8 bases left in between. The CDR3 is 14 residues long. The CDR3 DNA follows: TGTGCCAGCAGCTCCCTCTTATATAATTCACCCCTCCACTTT. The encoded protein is CASSSLLYNSPLHF. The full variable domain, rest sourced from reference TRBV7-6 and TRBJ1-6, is GAGVSQSPRYKVTKRGQDVALRCDPISGHVSLYWYRQALGQGPEFLTYFNYEAQQDKSGLPNDRFSAERPEGSISTLTIQRTEQRDSAMYRCASSSLLYNSPLHFGNGTRLTVT.

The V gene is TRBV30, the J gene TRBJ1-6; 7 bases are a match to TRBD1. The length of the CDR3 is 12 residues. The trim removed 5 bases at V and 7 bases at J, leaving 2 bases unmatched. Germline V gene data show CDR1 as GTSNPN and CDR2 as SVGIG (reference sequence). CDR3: CAWGDRNSPLHF. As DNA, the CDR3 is TGTGCCTGGGGGGACAGAAATTCACCCCTCCACTTT.

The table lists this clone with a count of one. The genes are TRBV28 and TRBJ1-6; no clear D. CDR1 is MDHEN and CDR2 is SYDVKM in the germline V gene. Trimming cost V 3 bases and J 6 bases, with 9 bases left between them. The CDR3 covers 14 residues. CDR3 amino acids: CASSFIGVNSPLHF. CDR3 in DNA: TGTGCCAGCAGTTTTATAGGAGTTAATTCACCCCTCCACTTT. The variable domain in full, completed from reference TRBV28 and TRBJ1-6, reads DVKVTQSSRYLVKRTGEKVFLECVQDMDHENMFWYRQDPGLGLRLIYFSYDVKMKEKGDIPEGYSVSREKKERFSLILESASTNQTSMYLCASSFIGVNSPLHFGNGTRLTVT.

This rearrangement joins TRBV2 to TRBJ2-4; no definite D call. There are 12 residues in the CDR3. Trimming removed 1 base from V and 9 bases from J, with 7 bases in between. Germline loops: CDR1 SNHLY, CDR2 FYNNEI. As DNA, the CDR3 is TGTGCCAGCAGTGAAGGCGGCGGCATTCAGTACTTC. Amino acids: CASSEGGGIQYF.

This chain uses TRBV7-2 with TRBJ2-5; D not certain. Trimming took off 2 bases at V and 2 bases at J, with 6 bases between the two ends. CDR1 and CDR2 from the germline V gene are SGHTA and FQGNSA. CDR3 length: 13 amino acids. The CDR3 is CASSLSPQETQYF. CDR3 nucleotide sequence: TGTGCCAGCAGCTTATCTCCGCAAGAGACCCAGTACTTC.

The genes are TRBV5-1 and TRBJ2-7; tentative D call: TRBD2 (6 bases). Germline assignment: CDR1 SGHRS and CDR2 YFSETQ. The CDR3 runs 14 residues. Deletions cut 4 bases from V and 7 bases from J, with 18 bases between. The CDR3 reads CASSRGTPTDEQYF. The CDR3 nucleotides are TGCGCCAGCAGCCGCGGGACTCCCACGGATGAGCAGTACTTC.

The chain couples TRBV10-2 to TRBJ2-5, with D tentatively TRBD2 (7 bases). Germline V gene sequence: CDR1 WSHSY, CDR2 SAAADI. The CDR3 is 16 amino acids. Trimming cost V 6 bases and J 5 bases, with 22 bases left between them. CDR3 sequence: CASRSVQGGIEETQYF. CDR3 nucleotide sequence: TGCGCCAGCAGGTCGGTACAGGGAGGGATTGAGGAGACCCAGTACTTC.

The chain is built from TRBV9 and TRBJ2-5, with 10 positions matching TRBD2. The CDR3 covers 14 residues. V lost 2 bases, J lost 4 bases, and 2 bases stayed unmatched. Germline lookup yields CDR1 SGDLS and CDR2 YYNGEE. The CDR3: CASSVSGGGETQYF. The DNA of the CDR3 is TGTGCCAGCAGCGTGAGCGGGGGGGGAGAGACCCAGTACTTC.

CDR3 sequence reads: CASRHRGVTEAFF. The CDR3 region has the DNA TGTGCCAGCAGACACAGGGGGGTCACTGAAGCTTTCTTT. The chain links TRBV27 to TRBJ1-1; 8 bases map to TRBD1. CDR1 is MNHEY, CDR2 SMNVEV, per germline (reference sequence). The CDR3 contains 13 residues. V lost 6 bases and J lost 4; bases outside the gene matches: 4.

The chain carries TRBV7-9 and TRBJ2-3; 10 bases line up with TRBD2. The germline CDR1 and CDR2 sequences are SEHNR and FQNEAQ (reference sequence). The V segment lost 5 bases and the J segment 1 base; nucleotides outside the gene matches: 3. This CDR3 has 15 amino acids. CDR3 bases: TGTGCCAGCAGCCCGGGGACTAGCGGCACAGATACGCAGTATTTT. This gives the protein CASSPGTSGTDTQYF.

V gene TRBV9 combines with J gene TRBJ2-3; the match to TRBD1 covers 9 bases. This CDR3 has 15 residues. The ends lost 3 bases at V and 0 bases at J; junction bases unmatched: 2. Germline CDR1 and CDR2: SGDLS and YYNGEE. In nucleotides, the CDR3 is TGTGCCAGCAGCGCCGGGACAGGGAGCACAGATACGCAGTATTTT. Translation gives CASSAGTGSTDTQYF.

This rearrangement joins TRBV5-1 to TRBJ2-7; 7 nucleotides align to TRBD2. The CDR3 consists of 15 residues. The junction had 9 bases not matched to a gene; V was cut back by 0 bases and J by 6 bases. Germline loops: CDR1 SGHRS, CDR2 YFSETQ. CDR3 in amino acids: CASSLEQGAGVEQYF. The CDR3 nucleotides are TGCGCCAGCAGCTTGGAACAAGGCGCGGGAGTCGAGCAGTACTTC.

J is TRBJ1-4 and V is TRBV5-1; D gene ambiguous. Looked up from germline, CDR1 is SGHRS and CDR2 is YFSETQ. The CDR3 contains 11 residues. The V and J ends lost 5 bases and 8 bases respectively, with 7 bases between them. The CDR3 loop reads CASRLEEKLFF. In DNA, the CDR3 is TGCGCCAGCAGACTAGAGGAAAAACTGTTTTTT.

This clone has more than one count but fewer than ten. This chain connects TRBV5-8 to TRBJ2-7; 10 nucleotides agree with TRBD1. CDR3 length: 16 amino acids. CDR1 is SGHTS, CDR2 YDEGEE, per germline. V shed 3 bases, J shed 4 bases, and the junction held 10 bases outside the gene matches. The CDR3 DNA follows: TGTGCCAGCAGCTCAACCAGACAGGGGGCTAGGTACGAGCAGTACTTC. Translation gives CASSSTRQGARYEQYF.

Written as DNA, the CDR3 is TGTGCCAGTAGTATTGCAGGAAAGACTGAAGCTTTCTTT. It codes for CASSIAGKTEAFF. This chain connects TRBV19 to TRBJ1-1; D remains unclear. With 3 bases removed from V and 5 bases from J, the gap between germline ends came to 10 bases. The length of the CDR3 is 13 residues. In germline, CDR1 is LNHDA, CDR2 SQIVND (reference sequence).

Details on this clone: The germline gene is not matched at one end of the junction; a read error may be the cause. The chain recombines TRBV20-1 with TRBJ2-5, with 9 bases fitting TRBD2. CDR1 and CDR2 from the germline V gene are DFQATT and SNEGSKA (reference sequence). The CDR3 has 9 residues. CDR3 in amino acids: CSAGGGRNF. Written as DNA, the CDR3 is TGCAGCGCGGGGGGGGGCCGGAACTTC.

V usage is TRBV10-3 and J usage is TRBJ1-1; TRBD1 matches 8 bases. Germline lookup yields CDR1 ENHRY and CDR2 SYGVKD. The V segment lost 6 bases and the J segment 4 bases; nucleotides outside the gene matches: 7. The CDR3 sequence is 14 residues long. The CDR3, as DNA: TGTGCCATCAGACAGGACAGGGTTGGCACTGAAGCTTTCTTT. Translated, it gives CAIRQDRVGTEAFF.

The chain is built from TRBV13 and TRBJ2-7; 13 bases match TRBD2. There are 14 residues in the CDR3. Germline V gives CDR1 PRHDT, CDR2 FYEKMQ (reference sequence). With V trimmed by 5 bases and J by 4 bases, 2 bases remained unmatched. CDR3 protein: CASSTGLAGYEQYF. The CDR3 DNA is TGTGCCAGCAGCACGGGACTAGCGGGGTACGAGCAGTACTTC.

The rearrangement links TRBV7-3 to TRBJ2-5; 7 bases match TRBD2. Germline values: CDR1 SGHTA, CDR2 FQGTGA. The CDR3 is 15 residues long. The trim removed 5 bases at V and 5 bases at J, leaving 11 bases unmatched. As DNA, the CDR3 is TGTGCCAGCAGCACGCAGGGAGGGACGAAGGAGACCCAGTACTTC. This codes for CASSTQGGTKETQYF.

CDR3 sequence reads: CASGGAAPITDTQYF. Here the CDR3 DNA reads TGTGCCAGCGGAGGAGCCGCACCTATCACAGATACGCAGTATTTT. The V and J genes are TRBV7-2 and TRBJ2-3; D perhaps matches TRBD2 (5 bases). Germline values: CDR1 SGHTA, CDR2 FQGNSA. V was trimmed by 8 bases and J by 2 bases, leaving 17 bases between them. The length of the CDR3 is 15 residues. Based on the CDR3 plus reference TRBV7-2 and TRBJ2-3, the full variable domain is GAGVSQSPSNKVTEKGKDVELRCDPISGHTALYWYRQSLGQGLEFLIYFQGNSAPDKSGLPSDRFSAERTGGSVSTLTIQRTQQEDSAVYLCASGGAAPITDTQYFGPGTRLTVL.

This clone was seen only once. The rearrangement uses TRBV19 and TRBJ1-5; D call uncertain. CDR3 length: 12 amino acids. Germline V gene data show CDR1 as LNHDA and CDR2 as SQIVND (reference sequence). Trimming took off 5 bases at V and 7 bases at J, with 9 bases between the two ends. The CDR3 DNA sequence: TGTGCCAGTAGTCCTCCGTTCCAGCCCCAGCATTTT. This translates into CASSPPFQPQHF.

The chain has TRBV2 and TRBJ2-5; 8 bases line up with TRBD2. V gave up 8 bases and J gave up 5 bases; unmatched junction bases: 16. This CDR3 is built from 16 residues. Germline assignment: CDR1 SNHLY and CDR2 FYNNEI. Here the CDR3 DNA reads TGTGCCAGCCGCCCCGGAGAGCGGGGGAATGAGGAGACCCAGTACTTC. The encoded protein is CASRPGERGNEETQYF.

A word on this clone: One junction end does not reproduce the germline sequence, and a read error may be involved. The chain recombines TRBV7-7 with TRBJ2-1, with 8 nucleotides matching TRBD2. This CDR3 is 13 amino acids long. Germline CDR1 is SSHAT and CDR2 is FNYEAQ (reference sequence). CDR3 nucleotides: TGTGCTAGCAGCTTACTAGCGGAGACTGAGCAGTTCTTC. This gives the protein CASSLLAETEQFF.

CDR3 sequence: CASSYDTARYF. As DNA, the CDR3 is TGTGCCAGCAGTTACGATACAGCCAGATACTTC. The chain couples TRBV6-6 to TRBJ2-4, with D uncertain. Per the germline V gene, CDR1 is MNHNY and CDR2 is SVGAGI (reference sequence). The CDR3 is 11 residues long. V gave up 2 bases and J gave up 16 bases, with 12 bases separating them.

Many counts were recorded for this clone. This chain's CDR3 is CASGDRDTNTEAFF. CDR3 nucleotide sequence: TGTGCCAGCGGGGACCGGGACACGAACACTGAAGCTTTCTTT. The chain uses TRBV9 and TRBJ1-1; a weak D match, TRBD1 (6 bases). There are 14 residues in the CDR3. With 7 bases removed from V and 1 base from J, the gap between germline ends came to 14 bases. Germline loops: CDR1 SGDLS, CDR2 YYNGEE.

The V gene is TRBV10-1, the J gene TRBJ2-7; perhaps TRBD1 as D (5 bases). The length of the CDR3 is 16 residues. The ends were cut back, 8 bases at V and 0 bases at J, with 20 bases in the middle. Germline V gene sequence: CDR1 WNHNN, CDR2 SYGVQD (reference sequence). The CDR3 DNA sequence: TGCGCCAGCGGGGCACCTGATACCCTTAGCTCCTACGAGCAGTACTTC. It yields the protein CASGAPDTLSSYEQYF.

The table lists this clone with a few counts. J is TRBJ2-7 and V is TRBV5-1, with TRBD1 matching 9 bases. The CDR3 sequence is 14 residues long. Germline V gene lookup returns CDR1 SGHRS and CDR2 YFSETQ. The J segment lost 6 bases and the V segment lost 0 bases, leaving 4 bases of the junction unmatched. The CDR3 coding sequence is TGCGCCAGCAGCTTGGCGGCGACAGGGGGCGAGCAGTACTTC. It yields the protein CASSLAATGGEQYF. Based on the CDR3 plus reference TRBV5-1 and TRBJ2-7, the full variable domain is KAGVTQTPRYLIKTRGQQVTLSCSPISGHRSVSWYQQTPGQGLQFLFEYFSETQRNKGNFPGRFSGRQFSNSRSEMNVSTLELGDSALYLCASSLAATGGEQYFGPGTRLTVT.

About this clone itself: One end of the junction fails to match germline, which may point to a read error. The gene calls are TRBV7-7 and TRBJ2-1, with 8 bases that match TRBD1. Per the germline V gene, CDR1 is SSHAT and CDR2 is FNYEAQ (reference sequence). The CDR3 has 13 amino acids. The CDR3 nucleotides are TGTGCTAGCAGTACGGGACAGGACAATGAGCAGTTCTTC. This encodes CASSTGQDNEQFF. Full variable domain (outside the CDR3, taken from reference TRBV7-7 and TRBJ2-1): GAGVSQSPRYKVTKRGQDVTLRCDPISSHATLYWYQQALGQGPEFLTYFNYEAQPDKSGLPSDRFSAERPEGSISTLTIQRTEQRDSAMYRCASSTGQDNEQFFGPGTRLTVL.

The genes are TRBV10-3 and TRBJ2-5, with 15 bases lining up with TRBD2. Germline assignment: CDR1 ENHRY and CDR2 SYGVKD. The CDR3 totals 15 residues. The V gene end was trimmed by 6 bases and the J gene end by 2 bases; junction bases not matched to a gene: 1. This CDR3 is CAISGTSGGQETQYF. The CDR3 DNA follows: TGTGCCATCAGCGGGACTAGCGGGGGGCAAGAGACCCAGTACTTC.

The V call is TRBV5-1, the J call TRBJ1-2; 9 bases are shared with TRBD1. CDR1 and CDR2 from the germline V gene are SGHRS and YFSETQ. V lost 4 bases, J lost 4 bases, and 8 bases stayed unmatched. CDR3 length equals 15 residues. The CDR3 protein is CASSATQGAGYGYTF. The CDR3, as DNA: TGCGCCAGCAGCGCTACACAGGGGGCTGGCTATGGCTACACCTTC.